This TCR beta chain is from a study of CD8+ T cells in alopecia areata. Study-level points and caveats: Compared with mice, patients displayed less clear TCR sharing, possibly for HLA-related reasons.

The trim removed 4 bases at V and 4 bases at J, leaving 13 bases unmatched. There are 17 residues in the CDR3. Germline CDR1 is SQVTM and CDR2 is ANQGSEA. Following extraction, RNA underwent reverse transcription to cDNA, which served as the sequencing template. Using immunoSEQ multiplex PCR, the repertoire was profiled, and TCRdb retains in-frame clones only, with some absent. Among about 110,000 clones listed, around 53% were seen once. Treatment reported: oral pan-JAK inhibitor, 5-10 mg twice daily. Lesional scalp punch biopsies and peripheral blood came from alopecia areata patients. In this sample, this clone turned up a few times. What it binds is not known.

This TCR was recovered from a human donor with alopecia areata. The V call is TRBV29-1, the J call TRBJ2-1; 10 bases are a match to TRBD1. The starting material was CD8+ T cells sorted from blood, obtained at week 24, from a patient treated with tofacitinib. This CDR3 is CSVAGQGIGTKYNEQFF. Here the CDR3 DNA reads TGCAGCGTTGCGGGACAGGGGATCGGGACTAAGTACAATGAGCAGTTCTTC.